The present TCR beta chain was sequenced within a study of T cells after yellow fever vaccination. Whole-study findings and limits: A large majority of primary-vaccination clones showed up again after the booster (approximately 96% CD4, 88% CD8). The secondary response showed a weaker magnitude and a faster peak, day 5 versus 15.

Trimming cost V 0 bases and J 7 bases; bases outside gene matches: 7. Germline values: CDR1 SGHVS, CDR2 FQNEAQ. This CDR3 contains 16 residues. As for this clonotype: The target antigen is unknown.

Production of TCR cDNA was by 5'RACE template switching, which also added a universal primer site and UMIs. TCRdb analysed the 5' RACE reads with MiXCR anew, one entry per CDR3 protein. The repertoire holds some 600,000 distinct CDR3 sequences, with 9% to 15% as singletons. The genes are TRBV7-8 and TRBJ1-5; 9 nucleotides match TRBD1. The receptor was derived from a man under 40 who received the YFV17D yellow fever vaccine. The material sequenced was PBMCs, taken on the day of the yellow fever booster vaccination. DNA for the CDR3: TGTGCCAGCAGCTTAGCCGGGACAGGGAGATGGCAGCCCCAGCATTTT. Translation gives CASSLAGTGRWQPQHF.